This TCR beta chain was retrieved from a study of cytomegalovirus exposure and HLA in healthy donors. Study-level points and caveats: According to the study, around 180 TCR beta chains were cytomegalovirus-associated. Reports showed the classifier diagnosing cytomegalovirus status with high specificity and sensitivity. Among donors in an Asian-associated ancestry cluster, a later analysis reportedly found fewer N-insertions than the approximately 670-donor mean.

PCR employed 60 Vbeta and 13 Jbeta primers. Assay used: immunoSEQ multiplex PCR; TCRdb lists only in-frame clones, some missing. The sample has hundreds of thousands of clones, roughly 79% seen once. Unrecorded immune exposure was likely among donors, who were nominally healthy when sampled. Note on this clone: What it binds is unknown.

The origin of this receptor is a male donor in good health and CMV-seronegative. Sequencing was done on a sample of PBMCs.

CDR3 amino acids: CASSNPGGVGTEAFF. The CDR3 region has the DNA TGCGCCAGCAGTAATCCGGGGGGGGTCGGCACTGAAGCTTTCTTT. The gene calls are TRBV5-1 and TRBJ1-1; D is perhaps TRBD1 (5 bases). V lost 5 bases and J 4 bases, leaving 18 bases between the germline ends. Germline values: CDR1 SGHRS, CDR2 YFSETQ. The CDR3 length is 15 residues.